These 14 T cell receptor beta chains share one sample of origin, sequenced in a study of blood T cell repertoires in COVID-19. Method: immunoSEQ multiplex PCR; TCRdb's copy keeps in-frame clones and lacks some. This sample has about 190,000 clones, with roughly 80% found just once. Material for sequencing was peripheral blood. The receptors come from a man aged 50 to 59 who had recovered from COVID-19.

This chain links TRBV7-2 with TRBJ2-3, with 9 bases that match TRBD2. CDR3 length: 15 residues. The germline V gene encodes CDR1 SGHTA and CDR2 FQGNSA. The junction had 5 bases not matched to a gene; V was cut back by 4 bases and J by 3 bases. This chain's CDR3 is CASSSGGGATDTQYF. CDR3 sequence (DNA): TGTGCCAGCAGCTCCGGCGGGGGGGCAACAGATACGCAGTATTTT.

This sequence joins TRBV2 and TRBJ2-1; TRBD2 agrees at 9 bases. This CDR3 is built from 13 residues. Germline V gives CDR1 SNHLY, CDR2 FYNNEI. After removal of 4 bases from V and 15 bases from J, the junction contained 10 bases not matched to a gene. The CDR3: CASSATLAGYWFF. The CDR3 region has the DNA TGTGCCAGCAGTGCAACGCTAGCGGGGTACTGGTTCTTC.

V usage is TRBV11-2 and J usage is TRBJ2-2; 12 bases line up with TRBD2. Germline assignment: CDR1 SGHAT and CDR2 FQNNGV. The V and J ends lost 0 bases and 7 bases, in that order; junction bases with no gene match: 3. This CDR3 is built from 16 residues. CDR3 bases: TGTGCCAGCAGCTTAGAACTAGCGGGAGGATACGGGGAGCTGTTTTTT. Protein: CASSLELAGGYGELFF.

The V and J genes are TRBV7-3 and TRBJ2-2; weak D call: TRBD2 (5 bases). This CDR3 region has 13 residues. Trimming left V 5 bases short and J 5 bases short, with 9 bases between. Germline V gives CDR1 SGHTA, CDR2 FQGTGA. Here the CDR3 DNA reads TGTGCCAGCAGCCGGGGTCAAACCGGGGAGCTGTTTTTT. It translates to CASSRGQTGELFF.

V usage is TRBV30 and J usage is TRBJ1-2; 11 positions match TRBD1. Germline CDR1 reads GTSNPN; CDR2 reads SVGIG (reference sequence). V trimming: 1 base; J trimming: 7 bases; junction bases outside the gene matches: 8. This CDR3 is 15 amino acids long. Here the CDR3 reads CAWSGTDRGRGGYTF. CDR3 coding DNA: TGTGCCTGGAGTGGGACGGACAGGGGGCGCGGTGGCTACACCTTC.

This clone showed up just a few times. The chain carries TRBV18 and TRBJ2-7, with 13 bases identical to TRBD2. The CDR3 contains 14 residues. Germline CDR1 and CDR2: KGHSH and LQKENI. J lost 4 bases, V lost 5 bases, and 2 bases had no gene match. In DNA form, the CDR3 reads TGTGCCAGCTCAACTAGCGGGAGGGTGTACGAGCAGTACTTC. Translating it yields CASSTSGRVYEQYF.

The CDR3 DNA reads as TGCGCCAGCAGCTCCGGGACAGGTCCGCAAGAGACCCAGTACTTC. Translated, it gives CASSSGTGPQETQYF. The V gene is TRBV5-1, the J gene TRBJ2-5; 8 bases are shared with TRBD1. This CDR3 comprises 15 residues. V dropped 3 bases and J dropped 2; count of bases not matched to a gene: 6. Looked up from germline, CDR1 is SGHRS and CDR2 is YFSETQ.

The chain employs TRBV4-2 and TRBJ2-1; 7 nucleotides line up with TRBD2. The CDR3 runs to 16 residues. CDR1 LGHNA and CDR2 YNFKEQ come from the germline V gene. V lost 0 bases, J lost 4 bases, and 6 bases stayed unmatched. CDR3 sequence: CASSQEGLAEYNEQFF. The CDR3 DNA sequence: TGTGCCAGCAGCCAAGAAGGCCTAGCGGAATACAATGAGCAGTTCTTC.

CDR3 nucleotides: TGCGCCAGCAGTGACCCAAGCGGGGGTACAGATACGCAGTATTTT. Translation: CASSDPSGGTDTQYF. The rearrangement joins TRBV10-1 to TRBJ2-3, with 8 positions matching TRBD2. The germline V gene encodes CDR1 WNHNN and CDR2 SYGVQD (reference sequence). The CDR3 runs 15 residues. V dropped 3 bases and J dropped 3; count of bases not matched to a gene: 5.

The chain employs TRBV5-1 and TRBJ2-3; TRBD2 aligns across 9 bases. Germline V gene data show CDR1 as SGHRS and CDR2 as YFSETQ. The CDR3 covers 16 residues. Trimming cost V 0 bases and J 4 bases; bases outside gene matches: 6. In DNA, the CDR3 is TGCGCCAGCAGCTTGGACGCGGGAGGGCCCGCAGATACGCAGTATTTT. This codes for CASSLDAGGPADTQYF.

The chain recombines TRBV6-5 with TRBJ1-4, with no clear D. The V gene's germline CDR1 is MNHEY and CDR2 SVGAGI. CDR3 length: 13 amino acids. CDR3 protein: CASITETNEKLFF. DNA for the CDR3: TGTGCGAGTATAACAGAGACTAATGAAAAACTGTTTTTT.

This clone was picked up a small number of times. The V gene is TRBV16, the J gene TRBJ2-5, with 7 bases fitting TRBD1. Unmatched junction bases numbered 13, after V lost 3 bases and J lost 3 bases. CDR3 length: 17 amino acids. Germline V gene sequence: CDR1 KGHSY, CDR2 FQNENV. This CDR3 is CASSHGIRPGGEETQYF. For the CDR3, the DNA is TGTGCCAGCAGCCATGGCATTCGTCCAGGGGGTGAAGAGACCCAGTACTTC.

The rearrangement joins TRBV30 to TRBJ1-2, with D possibly being TRBD1 (5 bases). There are 12 residues in the CDR3. The V end lost 0 bases, the J end lost 7 bases, and 9 bases lay between the germline ends. The V gene's germline CDR1 is GTSNPN and CDR2 SVGIG (reference sequence). This chain's CDR3 is CAWSVSGIGYTF. The DNA of the CDR3 is TGTGCCTGGAGTGTCTCAGGGATTGGCTACACCTTC. Combining the CDR3 with reference TRBV30 and TRBJ1-2 gives the whole variable domain SQTIHQWPATLVQPVGSPLSLECTVEGTSNPNLYWYRQAAGRGLQLLFYSVGIGQISSEVPQNLSASRPQDRQFILSSKKLLLSDSGFYLCAWSVSGIGYTFGSGTRLTVV.

This clone was observed a few times. V usage is TRBV9 and J usage is TRBJ2-5; a weak D match, TRBD2 (5 bases). The V end was cut by 0 bases, the J end by 4 bases, with 13 bases between. The germline V gene has CDR1 SGDLS and CDR2 YYNGEE. This CDR3 is built from 15 residues. In nucleotides, the CDR3 is TGTGCCAGCAGCGTAGTGGGTGTGGCGGGAGAGACCCAGTACTTC. It encodes CASSVVGVAGETQYF.